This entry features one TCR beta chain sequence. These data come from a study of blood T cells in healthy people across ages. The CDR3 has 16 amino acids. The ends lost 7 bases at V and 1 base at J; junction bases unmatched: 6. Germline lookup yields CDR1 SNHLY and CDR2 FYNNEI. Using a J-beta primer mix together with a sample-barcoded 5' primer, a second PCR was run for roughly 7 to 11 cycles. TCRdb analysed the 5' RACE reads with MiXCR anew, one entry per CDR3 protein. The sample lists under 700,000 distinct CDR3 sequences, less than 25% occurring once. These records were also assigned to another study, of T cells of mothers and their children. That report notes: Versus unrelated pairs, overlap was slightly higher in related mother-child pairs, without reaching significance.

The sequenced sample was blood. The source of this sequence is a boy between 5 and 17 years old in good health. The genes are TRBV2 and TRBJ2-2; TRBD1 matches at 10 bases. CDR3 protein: CASTTRDRGNTGELFF. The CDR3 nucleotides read TGTGCCAGCACCACCAGGGACAGGGGGAACACCGGGGAGCTGTTTTTT.